These 24 T cell receptor beta chains came from one sample sequenced in a study of blood T cell repertoires in COVID-19. Sequencing used immunoSEQ multiplex PCR; TCRdb keeps in-frame clones, though not all of them. This table holds around 100,000 clones, 80% found once. The specimen sequenced was peripheral blood. Receptors originate from a man in his 70s with active or convalescent COVID-19.

The chain couples TRBV5-1 to TRBJ1-2; D not resolved. This CDR3 has 14 residues. V lost 0 bases to trimming and J lost 3 bases, with 9 bases between them. CDR1 and CDR2 from the germline V gene are SGHRS and YFSETQ. The CDR3 DNA follows: TGCGCCAGCAGCTTGGATAACGCAGACTATGGCTACACCTTC. Its protein is CASSLDNADYGYTF.

The V call is TRBV4-2, the J call TRBJ1-6, with 7 bases matching TRBD1. The CDR3 has 16 amino acids. The trim removed 7 bases at V and 7 bases at J, leaving 13 bases unmatched. Germline V gives CDR1 LGHNA, CDR2 YNFKEQ. CDR3 DNA sequence: TGTGCCAGCACCACAAGGGCCGGGACAGAAAATTCACCCCTCCACTTT. It is translated as CASTTRAGTENSPLHF.

This clone was detected only a few times. The V and J genes are TRBV7-2 and TRBJ1-1; no reliable D call. The CDR3 totals 15 residues. The germline V gene has CDR1 SGHTA and CDR2 FQGNSA. V gave up 5 bases and J gave up 1 base, with 14 bases separating them. The CDR3: CASSPEGRRNTEAFF. For the CDR3, the DNA is TGTGCCAGCAGCCCAGAGGGCAGGAGGAACACTGAAGCTTTCTTT.

The chain uses TRBV19 and TRBJ1-6; TRBD1 matches 10 bases. The junction had 9 bases not matched to a gene; V was cut back by 4 bases and J by 9 bases. Germline CDR1 reads LNHDA; CDR2 reads SQIVND (reference sequence). The CDR3 consists of 16 residues. The CDR3 nucleotides are TGTGCCAGTAGTAGCCCTTCCAGGACAGGGGGTTCACCCCTCCACTTT. Translated: CASSSPSRTGGSPLHF.

The chain is built from TRBV24-1 and TRBJ2-3; D is perhaps TRBD1 (6 bases). The germline V gene encodes CDR1 KGHDR and CDR2 SFDVKD. Trimming removed 0 bases at V and 0 bases at J, with 9 bases between. CDR3 length equals 16 residues. This CDR3 is CATSDLLGASTDTQYF. The DNA for the CDR3 is TGTGCCACCAGTGATTTGTTGGGGGCCAGCACAGATACGCAGTATTTT.

The J gene is TRBJ2-3, the V gene TRBV11-2, with 12 bases fitting TRBD2. The CDR3 has 16 amino acids. CDR1 is SGHAT, CDR2 FQNNGV, per germline. Unmatched junction bases numbered 5, after V lost 5 bases and J lost 2 bases. In DNA, the CDR3 is TGTGCCAGCAGCGCGGGACTAGCGGGCCCCACAGATACGCAGTATTTT. Translating gives CASSAGLAGPTDTQYF. The full variable domain, in which reference TRBV11-2 and TRBJ2-3 provide the parts outside the CDR3, is EAGVAQSPRYKIIEKRQSVAFWCNPISGHATLYWYQQILGQGPKLLIQFQNNGVVDDSQLPKDRFSAERLKGVDSTLKIQPAKLEDSAVYLCASSAGLAGPTDTQYFGPGTRLTVL.

The rearrangement links TRBV3-1 (or the pseudogene TRBV3-2) to TRBJ1-3; D is ambiguous. CDR3 size: 13 residues. V lost 0 bases and J lost 6, with 6 bases in between. Germline assignment: CDR1 LGHDT and CDR2 YNNKEL (reference sequence). CDR3: CASSQDLSNTIYF. For the CDR3, the DNA is TGTGCCAGCAGCCAAGATCTTTCAAACACCATATATTTT.

This rearrangement joins TRBV27 to TRBJ2-2; no definite D call. Trimming pared 4 bases from V and 9 bases from J, leaving 15 bases between. In germline, CDR1 is MNHEY, CDR2 SMNVEV (reference sequence). The length of the CDR3 is 14 residues. The CDR3 sequence: CASSSSTKFRELFF. The DNA for the CDR3 is TGTGCCAGCAGTTCATCAACTAAGTTCAGGGAGCTGTTTTTT.

The genes are TRBV30 and TRBJ1-4, with TRBD1 identical over 7 bases. V lost 2 bases, J lost 3 bases, and 6 bases stayed unmatched. The CDR3 sequence is 15 residues long. Germline V gene lookup returns CDR1 GTSNPN and CDR2 SVGIG (reference sequence). The CDR3 coding sequence is TGTGCCTGGAGTCCTCACAGGGGAGCTAATGAAAAACTGTTTTTT. Protein: CAWSPHRGANEKLFF.

This clone was recorded only once. The chain is built from TRBV10-3 and TRBJ1-6; 10 bases map to TRBD1. The CDR3 covers 16 residues. The trim removed 8 bases at V and 4 bases at J, leaving 8 bases unmatched. Germline lookup yields CDR1 ENHRY and CDR2 SYGVKD. DNA of the CDR3: TGTGCCATCTCTCCCGGGACAGGGGATTATAATTCACCCCTCCACTTT. Its translation: CAISPGTGDYNSPLHF.

The chain employs TRBV13 and TRBJ1-1; D unresolved. Looked up from germline, CDR1 is PRHDT and CDR2 is FYEKMQ (reference sequence). Trimming cost V 5 bases and J 3 bases, with 13 bases left between them. CDR3 length: 14 amino acids. The CDR3 DNA sequence: TGTGCCAGCAGCCTCTATCCGTTTGACACTGAAGCTTTCTTT. The encoded protein is CASSLYPFDTEAFF.

The chain carries TRBV9 and TRBJ2-3; 7 nucleotides line up with TRBD2. The J segment lost 5 bases and the V segment lost 0 bases, leaving 9 bases of the junction unmatched. CDR3 size: 16 residues. Germline CDR1 is SGDLS and CDR2 is YYNGEE. CDR3 sequence: CASSVVVGGPGDTQYF. The CDR3 DNA sequence: TGTGCCAGCAGCGTAGTCGTGGGAGGGCCCGGAGATACGCAGTATTTT.

This clone was seen only a few times. The J gene is TRBJ1-5, the V gene TRBV10-1; 8 bases are a match to TRBD1. Germline V gene sequence: CDR1 WNHNN, CDR2 SYGVQD (reference sequence). Losses at the gene ends were 8 bases for V and 9 bases for J; bases not matched to a gene: 12. The CDR3 runs to 14 residues. CDR3 region: CASLPGQGAWPQHF. CDR3 DNA sequence: TGCGCCAGCCTCCCCGGGCAGGGGGCTTGGCCCCAGCATTTT.

J is TRBJ2-7 and V is TRBV9; 8 bases match TRBD1. The CDR3 extends over 13 amino acids. The J segment lost 6 bases and the V segment lost 3 bases, leaving 5 bases of the junction unmatched. CDR1 SGDLS and CDR2 YYNGEE come from the germline V gene. CDR3 protein: CASSAVQGAEQYF. The CDR3 region has the DNA TGTGCCAGCAGCGCAGTCCAGGGGGCCGAGCAGTACTTC.

This clone was observed a few times. The chain employs TRBV9 and TRBJ2-1; TRBD1 matches 7 bases. The V gene's germline CDR1 is SGDLS and CDR2 YYNGEE. With 4 bases clipped from V and 10 bases from J, the junction kept 20 bases outside the gene matches. This CDR3 contains 17 residues. CDR3 nucleotides: TGTGCCAGCAGCCATCAGATGACAGGGCGCCCTATTAGAGAGCAGTTCTTC. Its translation: CASSHQMTGRPIREQFF.

This chain uses TRBV5-1 with TRBJ2-7; tentative D call: TRBD2 (6 bases). This CDR3 has 15 residues. V was pared by 4 bases and J by 4 bases, with 18 bases between. Germline V gives CDR1 SGHRS, CDR2 YFSETQ. The CDR3 spells CASSRRGEGFYEQYF. The CDR3 DNA is TGCGCCAGCAGCCGGAGGGGCGAGGGCTTTTACGAGCAGTACTTC.

The chain recombines TRBV7-9 with TRBJ2-2, with D tentatively TRBD1 (6 bases). CDR3 length equals 15 residues. CDR1 SEHNR and CDR2 FQNEAQ come from the germline V gene (reference sequence). Trimming pared 5 bases from V and 1 base from J, leaving 11 bases between. The CDR3 loop reads CASSPQGQNTGELFF. CDR3 bases: TGTGCCAGCAGCCCCCAGGGACAGAACACCGGGGAGCTGTTTTTT.

The sample holds one count of this clone. The chain joins TRBV6-5 to TRBJ1-6; TRBD1 aligns across 7 bases. The CDR3 length is 15 residues. CDR1 MNHEY and CDR2 SVGAGI come from the germline V gene. Unmatched junction bases numbered 7, after V lost 6 bases and J lost 5 bases. In DNA form, the CDR3 reads TGTGCCAGCAGGATAGGGACAGCCCATAATTCACCCCTCCACTTT. Its translation is CASRIGTAHNSPLHF.

The chain couples TRBV3-1 (or the pseudogene TRBV3-2) to TRBJ2-5; TRBD2 is a possible D gene (6 bases). The V and J ends lost 1 base and 2 bases respectively, with 11 bases between them. The germline V gene has CDR1 LGHDT and CDR2 YNNKEL (reference sequence). This CDR3 has 15 residues. The CDR3 region is CASSQGGTRQETQYF. The CDR3 DNA is TGTGCCAGCAGCCAAGGTGGGACTCGGCAAGAGACCCAGTACTTC.

The chain combines TRBV7-9 with TRBJ1-2; 8 bases map to TRBD1. V lost 6 bases and J lost 6; bases outside the gene matches: 12. Germline lookup yields CDR1 SEHNR and CDR2 FQNEAQ (reference sequence). This CDR3 has 15 amino acids. The CDR3 spells CASRAQDRVFDGYTF. DNA for the CDR3: TGTGCCAGCAGGGCCCAGGACAGGGTGTTCGATGGCTACACCTTC. The variable domain in full, with the rest retrieved from reference TRBV7-9 and TRBJ1-2, is DTGVSQNPRHKITKRGQNVTFRCDPISEHNRLYWYRQTLGQGPEFLTYFQNEAQLEKSRLLSDRFSAERPKGSFSTLEIQRTEQGDSAMYLCASRAQDRVFDGYTFGSGTRLTVV.

The V call is TRBV7-9, the J call TRBJ1-6, with 7 bases identical to TRBD1. Trimming removed 5 bases from V and 7 bases from J; junction bases left unmatched: 2. Germline V gene lookup returns CDR1 SEHNR and CDR2 FQNEAQ (reference sequence). There are 13 residues in the CDR3. The CDR3 DNA reads TGTGCCAGCAGCCTGACAGGGAATTCACCCCTCCACTTT. Translation gives CASSLTGNSPLHF.

J is TRBJ2-1 and V is TRBV2, with 7 bases that match TRBD1. The CDR3 covers 15 residues. Germline V gene sequence: CDR1 SNHLY, CDR2 FYNNEI. After removal of 5 bases from V and 0 bases from J, the junction contained 4 bases not matched to a gene. The CDR3 DNA is TGTGCCAGCAGTCGGTCAGGGGGCTCCTACAATGAGCAGTTCTTC. Its translation is CASSRSGGSYNEQFF.

The rearrangement joins TRBV11-2 to TRBJ2-3, with D possibly being TRBD2 (6 bases). V lost 0 bases to trimming and J lost 0 bases, with 10 bases between them. CDR1 is SGHAT, CDR2 FQNNGV, per germline. The CDR3 length is 16 residues. The CDR3 DNA reads as TGTGCCAGCAGCTTAGATCTGGCGGGGAGCACAGATACGCAGTATTTT. It encodes CASSLDLAGSTDTQYF. Together with reference TRBV11-2 and TRBJ2-3, the CDR3 gives the full variable domain: EAGVAQSPRYKIIEKRQSVAFWCNPISGHATLYWYQQILGQGPKLLIQFQNNGVVDDSQLPKDRFSAERLKGVDSTLKIQPAKLEDSAVYLCASSLDLAGSTDTQYFGPGTRLTVL.

The gene calls are TRBV18 and TRBJ2-3, with 7 bases that match TRBD1. V trimming: 6 bases; J trimming: 0 bases; junction bases outside the gene matches: 9. Germline V gene data show CDR1 as KGHSH and CDR2 as LQKENI. This CDR3 has 16 residues. The DNA for the CDR3 is TGTGCCAGCTCTCTCACTCCGGGACAGAGCACAGATACGCAGTATTTT. Translated: CASSLTPGQSTDTQYF.